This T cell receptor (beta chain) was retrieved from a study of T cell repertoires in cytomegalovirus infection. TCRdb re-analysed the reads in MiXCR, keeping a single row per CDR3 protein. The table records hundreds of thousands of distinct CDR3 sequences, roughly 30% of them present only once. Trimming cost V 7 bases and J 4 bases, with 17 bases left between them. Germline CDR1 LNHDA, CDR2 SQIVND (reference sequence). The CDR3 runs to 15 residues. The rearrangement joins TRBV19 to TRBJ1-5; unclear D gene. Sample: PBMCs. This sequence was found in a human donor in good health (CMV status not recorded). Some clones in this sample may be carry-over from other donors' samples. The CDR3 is CASTAISVQNQPQHF. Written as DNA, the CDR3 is TGTGCCAGTACTGCTATATCGGTCCAGAATCAGCCCCAGCATTTT.